This TCR beta chain was recorded in a study of CD8 T cells in Susac syndrome. Reverse transcription used about 0.45 to 1 ug RNA and random hexamers. In TCRdb, the immunoSEQ multiplex PCR reads were re-called with MiXCR into one record per CDR3 protein. The sample has roughly 120,000 distinct CDR3 sequences, about 95% seen once. A single count supports this clonotype. Sequencing input: CD4+ T cells from PBMCs. This receptor was obtained from a human donor in good health.

CDR3 sequence (DNA): TGTGCCAGCAGACCGGAAGAGACCCAGTACTTC. Protein sequence: CASRPEETQYF. V and J are TRBV2 and TRBJ2-5; D is undetermined. V lost 6 bases to trimming and J lost 3 bases, with 5 bases between them. The CDR3 totals 11 residues. Germline V CDR1 and CDR2: SNHLY, FYNNEI.